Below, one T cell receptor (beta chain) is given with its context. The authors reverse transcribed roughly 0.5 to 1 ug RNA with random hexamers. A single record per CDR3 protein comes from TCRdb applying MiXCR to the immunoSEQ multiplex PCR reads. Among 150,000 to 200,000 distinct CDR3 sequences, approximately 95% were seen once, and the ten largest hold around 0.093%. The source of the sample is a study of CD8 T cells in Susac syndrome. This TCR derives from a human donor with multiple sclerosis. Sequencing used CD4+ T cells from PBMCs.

In DNA form, the CDR3 reads TGTGCCAGCAGCTTATGGGGGACAGGGACTAAGAATGAGCAGTTCTTC. Translated, it gives CASSLWGTGTKNEQFF. The rearrangement links TRBV7-3 to TRBJ2-1, with 9 bases fitting TRBD1. This CDR3 contains 16 residues. Germline CDR1 reads SGHTA; CDR2 reads FQGTGA. With V trimmed by 2 bases and J by 7 bases, 9 bases remained unmatched.